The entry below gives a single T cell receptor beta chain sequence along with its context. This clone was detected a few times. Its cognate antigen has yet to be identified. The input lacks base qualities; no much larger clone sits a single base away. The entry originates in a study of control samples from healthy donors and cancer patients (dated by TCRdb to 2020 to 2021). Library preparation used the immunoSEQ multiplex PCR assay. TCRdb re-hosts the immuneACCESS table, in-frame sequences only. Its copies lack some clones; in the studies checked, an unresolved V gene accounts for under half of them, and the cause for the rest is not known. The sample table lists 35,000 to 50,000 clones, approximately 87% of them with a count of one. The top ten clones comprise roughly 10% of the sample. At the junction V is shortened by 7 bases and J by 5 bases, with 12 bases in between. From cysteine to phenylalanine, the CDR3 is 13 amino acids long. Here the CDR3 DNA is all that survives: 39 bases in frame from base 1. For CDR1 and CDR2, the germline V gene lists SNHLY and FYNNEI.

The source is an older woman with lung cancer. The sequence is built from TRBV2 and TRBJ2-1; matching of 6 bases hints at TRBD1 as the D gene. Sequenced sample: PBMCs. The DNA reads TGTGCCAGCACGCAGGGGCTGAACAATGAGCAGTTCTTC. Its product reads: CASTQGLNNEQFF.